The 22 T cell receptor delta chains reported below all come from one sample, sequenced in a study of gamma-delta chains in newborns, infants, children. TCRdb re-called clones from the reads using CATT. The table shows 1,100 to 1,500 delta-chain clones, with approximately 1.2% occurring only once. Sequencing was carried out using blood. All receptors derive from a child in good health.

Comment on this clone: A far larger clone is a single base away, which makes a read error likely. Other nucleotide sequences from this sample produce the same CDR3. The J gene is TRDJ3, the V gene TRDV2; TRDD3 is a possible D gene (6 bases). The germline V and J ends were trimmed by 0 bases and 2 bases, with 16 bases remaining between them. Germline V lookup: CDR1 GEAIGNYY, CDR2 EKD. The CDR3 runs 19 residues. For the CDR3, the DNA is TGTGCCTGTGACACCGTGTTGGGGGGCCAGACCTGGGACACCCGACAGATGTTTTTC. It yields the protein CACDTVLGGQTWDTRQMFF.

This clone was observed a few times. A far larger clone differs by one base, so this is likely a read error. The sample carries other DNA sequences with the same CDR3. The chain joins TRDV2 to TRDJ1; 9 bases map to TRDD3. The CDR3 totals 18 residues. After removal of 3 bases from V and 4 bases from J, the junction contained 17 bases not matched to a gene. Germline assignment: CDR1 GEAIGNYY and CDR2 EKD. CDR3: CACDDIPDWGTRVDKLIF. CDR3 DNA sequence: TGTGCCTGTGACGATATTCCCGACTGGGGGACGCGGGTCGATAAACTCATCTTT.

Only a few counts were recorded for this clone. This may arise from a read error, as a much more abundant clone is one base away. CDR3 loop: CALGGPHQALGDCLEGGTDKLIF. In nucleotides, the CDR3 is TGTGCTCTTGGGGGCCCGCATCAAGCTTTGGGGGATTGCCTGGAGGGGGGAACCGATAAACTCATCTTT. The chain is built from TRDV1 and TRDJ1; 8 bases match TRDD3. This CDR3 contains 23 residues. The germline CDR1 and CDR2 sequences are TSWWSYY and QGS. V lost 4 bases, J lost 2 bases, and 30 bases stayed unmatched.

This clone was observed a handful of times. A much bigger clone sits one base away, suggesting this may be a read error. CDR3 DNA sequence: TGTGCTCTTGGGGAACCTTGGGCTCCTACAGTTCAGGCCGTACCGGGGGATAAGAATAAACTCATCTTT. Translation: CALGEPWAPTVQAVPGDKNKLIF. The rearrangement uses TRDV1 and TRDJ1; 8 bases are shared with TRDD3. This CDR3 has 23 amino acids. Trimming took 1 base from V and 6 from J; bases not matched to a gene: 31. Germline V gene lookup returns CDR1 TSWWSYY and CDR2 QGS.

Worth noting for this clone: A far larger clone is just one base off, so this is likely a read error. Distinct nucleotide sequences in the sample also encode this CDR3. V is TRDV2 and J is TRDJ1, with D possibly matching TRDD3 (5 bases). Per germline, CDR1 GEAIGNYY and CDR2 EKD. V dropped 1 base and J dropped 8 bases, with 22 bases sitting between them. CDR3 size: 16 residues. In DNA form, the CDR3 reads TGTGCCTGTGACACTGTTGGGAGGAGGGGACCTATCAAACTCATCTTT. Its translation: CACDTVGRRGPIKLIF.

This clone rates as large. The sample carries other DNA sequences with the same CDR3. The CDR3 DNA sequence: TGTGCCTGTGACACCGTGGGGGGATACGCGTACACCGATAAACTCATCTTT. Amino acids: CACDTVGGYAYTDKLIF. The V call is TRDV2, the J call TRDJ1, with 10 bases lining up with TRDD3. The J segment lost 0 bases and the V segment lost 0 bases, leaving 6 bases of the junction unmatched. Germline CDR1 and CDR2: GEAIGNYY and EKD. There are 17 residues in the CDR3.

A note on this clone: TCRdb's listed protein matches a much larger clone and diverges from this DNA's translation at residue 3, likely through a read error; the protein shown comes from the DNA. This sequence joins TRDV2 and TRDJ3; TRDD3 matches 10 bases. CDR3 length: 19 residues. From germline, CDR1 is GEAIGNYY and CDR2 EKD. CDR3 sequence: CARDTNWGMNSWDTRQMFF. In nucleotides, the CDR3 is TGTGCCCGTGACACTAACTGGGGGATGAACTCCTGGGACACCCGACAGATGTTTTTC.

This clone was seen a handful of times. A single base is all that separates this from a far larger clone, so a read error is likely. This same CDR3 is encoded by further DNA sequences in the sample. The chain is built from TRDV2 and TRDJ1; 7 bases are a match to TRDD3. The CDR3 has 17 residues. Germline assignment: CDR1 GEAIGNYY and CDR2 EKD. CDR3 nucleotides: TGTGCCTGCGACACCGTTGGGGGAAGTTCGGTAACCGATAAACTCATCTTT. It encodes CACDTVGGSSVTDKLIF.

Only a few counts were recorded for this clone. The V gene is TRDV2, the J gene TRDJ1, with TRDD3 matching 7 bases. The CDR3 extends over 18 amino acids. The V gene end was trimmed by 3 bases and the J gene end by 0 bases; junction bases not matched to a gene: 15. CDR1 GEAIGNYY and CDR2 EKD come from the germline V gene. In nucleotides, the CDR3 is TGTGCCTGTGACTATACTGGGGTTTCCGGCCCAGACACCGATAAACTCATCTTT. As protein: CACDYTGVSGPDTDKLIF.

In regard to this clone: TCRdb's entry gives the protein of a much larger clone, which mismatches this DNA's translation at residue 8, likely from a read error; the protein reported here is translated from the DNA. The V call is TRDV1, the J call TRDJ1; D might be TRDD2 (5 bases). The V end lost 9 bases, the J end lost 2 bases, and 25 bases lay between the germline ends. CDR1 TSWWSYY and CDR2 QGS come from the germline V gene. This CDR3 has 17 residues. The CDR3 protein is CALHVGWCSFMTDKLIF. The CDR3 DNA reads TGTGCTCTCCACGTGGGCTGGTGTTCCTTTATGACCGATAAACTCATCTTT.

In the case of this clone: A read error is the likely source, as a far larger clone sits one nucleotide away. The same CDR3 is also encoded by other DNA sequences in this sample. The gene calls are TRDV1 and TRDJ1, with no clear D. This CDR3 is built from 13 residues. Per germline, CDR1 TSWWSYY and CDR2 QGS. The V and J ends lost 4 bases and 6 bases respectively, with 12 bases between them. The CDR3 region has the DNA TGTGCTCTTGGGGTACCCCCCGCTCATAAACTCATCTTT. It specifies CALGVPPAHKLIF.

Comment on this clone: This likely reflects a read error, since a far larger clone is one base away. This chain joins TRDV2 and TRDJ1, with 11 nucleotides matching TRDD3. Looked up from germline, CDR1 is GEAIGNYY and CDR2 is EKD. The ends lost 5 bases at V and 0 bases at J; junction bases unmatched: 7. The CDR3 is 16 residues long. This chain's CDR3 is CACGTMGDTYTDKLIF. CDR3 nucleotides: TGTGCCTGTGGCACGATGGGGGATACGTACACCGATAAACTCATCTTT.

This clone has a handful of counts. A much more abundant neighbour one base away suggests this may be a read error. The chain recombines TRDV1 with TRDJ1, with D possibly being TRDD3 (9 bases). The CDR3 spans 19 residues. Germline V gene sequence: CDR1 TSWWSYY, CDR2 QGS. This CDR3 reads CALSSSYAWGMMWPDKPIF. In DNA, the CDR3 is TGTGCTCTTTCCTCTTCCTACGCCTGGGGGATGATGTGGCCCGATAAACCCATCTTT.

This clone rates as large. The limits of the CDR3 on the DNA are not certain, so only TCRdb's listed CDR3 is given. Other DNA variants within this sample encode the same CDR3. The chain uses TRAV29/DV5 and TRDJ1; the D segment call TRDD3 is taken from the table without a DNA check. CDR1 is NSMFDY and CDR2 is ISSIKDK in the germline V gene. The CDR3 spans 20 residues, counting both ends. CDR3 sequence reads: CSVLLCSNRTEGTNTDKLIF.

The sample holds a few counts of this clone. TCRdb attributes to this sequence the protein of a much larger clone, which differs from the DNA translation at residue 7; a read error is likely, and the protein displayed is translated from the DNA. The rearrangement uses TRDV2 and TRDJ1, with unresolved D. V shed 3 bases and J shed 0 bases, with 13 bases lying between them. The CDR3 is made up of 15 amino acids. Germline loops: CDR1 GEAIGNYY, CDR2 EKD. The CDR3 region is CACDLWRPDTDKLIF. DNA for the CDR3: TGTGCCTGTGACCTATGGAGGCCGGACACCGATAAACTCATCTTT.

This clone has only a few counts. This DNA translates differently at residue 3 from the TCRdb protein, which is that of a much larger clone; a read error is likely, and the protein shown is the DNA's own translation. V gene TRDV2 combines with J gene TRDJ1, with 12 bases matching TRDD3. Looked up from germline, CDR1 is GEAIGNYY and CDR2 is EKD. This CDR3 is 17 amino acids long. Here the CDR3 DNA reads TGTGCCCGTGACTCGTTACTGGGGGATACCGACACCGATAAACTCATCTTT. This sequence encodes CARDSLLGDTDTDKLIF.

As concerns this clone: Only one base separates this from a far larger clonotype, so it likely reflects a read error. Distinct nucleotide sequences in the sample also encode this CDR3. V and J are TRDV2 and TRDJ1, with 9 bases fitting TRDD3. The CDR3 is 16 amino acids. J lost 4 bases, V lost 3 bases, and 11 bases had no gene match. The germline gives CDR1 GEAIGNYY, CDR2 EKD. The CDR3 DNA is TGTGCCTGTGACGCTCTACTGGGGGACACGTTCGATAAACTCATCTTT. This gives the protein CACDALLGDTFDKLIF.

This clone was seen more than once but under ten times. A far larger clone is off by one base, so a read error is likely. The same CDR3 is also encoded by other DNA sequences in this sample. The rearrangement uses TRDV2 and TRDJ1, with D tentatively TRDD3 (6 bases). This CDR3 has 15 amino acids. Germline CDR1 and CDR2: GEAIGNYY and EKD. The CDR3 nucleotides read TGTGCCTGCGACACCGTTGGATACATGGCCGATAAACTCATCTTT. This codes for CACDTVGYMADKLIF.

This clone was observed a handful of times. The listed TCRdb protein conflicts with the DNA translation at residue 5, and the protein shown is translated directly from the DNA. The rearrangement uses TRDV1 and TRDJ1, with 13 bases fitting TRDD3. Germline CDR1 and CDR2: TSWWSYY and QGS. The CDR3 totals 20 residues. V gave up 4 bases and J gave up 5 bases; unmatched junction bases: 19. CDR3 DNA: TGTGCTCTTGGGGGACTATTCCTCCTGACTGGGGGATACGCAAAGGATAAACTCATCTTT. Translated: CALGGLFLLTGGYAKDKLIF.

This clone was observed a handful of times. TCRdb's entry gives the protein of a much larger clone, which mismatches this DNA's translation at residue 3, likely from a read error; the protein reported here is translated from the DNA. The chain joins TRDV2 to TRDJ1, with TRDD3 matching over 9 bases. The CDR3 is 19 residues long. Germline V gene sequence: CDR1 GEAIGNYY, CDR2 EKD. The CDR3 DNA sequence: TGTGCCCGTGACTCACTTCTACTGGGGGACCCCGAAATCGCCGATAAACTCATCTTT. Amino acid sequence: CARDSLLLGDPEIADKLIF.

This clone was detected only a few times. A far larger clone lies a single base away; this is likely a read error. Within the sample, other DNA sequences also encode this same CDR3. The chain uses TRDV2 and TRDJ1; 9 bases agree with TRDD3. The CDR3 runs 19 residues. CDR1 is GEAIGNYY and CDR2 is EKD in the germline V gene. Unmatched junction bases numbered 13, after V lost 0 bases and J lost 0 bases. Here the CDR3 DNA reads TGTGCCTGTGACACCGTGGGAACTGGGGGACGGCTGTACACCGATAAACTCATCTTT. Amino acids: CACDTVGTGGRLYTDKLIF.

This clone was detected a few times. The chain uses TRDV2 and TRDJ1, with 8 bases identical to TRDD3. J was trimmed by 0 bases and V by 2 bases; bases with no gene match: 13. Germline V gene data show CDR1 as GEAIGNYY and CDR2 as EKD. The CDR3 has 18 residues. CDR3 in amino acids: CACDRLLSGDMYTDKLIF. CDR3 in DNA: TGTGCCTGTGACAGGCTATTATCGGGGGATATGTACACCGATAAACTCATCTTT.